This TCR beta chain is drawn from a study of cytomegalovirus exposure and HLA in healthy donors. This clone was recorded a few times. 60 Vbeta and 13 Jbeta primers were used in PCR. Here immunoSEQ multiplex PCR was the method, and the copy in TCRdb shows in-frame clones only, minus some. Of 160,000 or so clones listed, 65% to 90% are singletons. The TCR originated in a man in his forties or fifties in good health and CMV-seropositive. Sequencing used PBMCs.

This CDR3 is CASRRDSSGGYTF. The CDR3, as DNA: TGCGCCAGCAGACGGGACAGCTCCGGTGGCTACACCTTC. The chain links TRBV5-1 to TRBJ1-2; 7 bases are a match to TRBD1. CDR1 is SGHRS and CDR2 is YFSETQ in the germline V gene. J was trimmed by 7 bases and V by 5 bases; bases with no gene match: 8. This CDR3 spans 13 amino acids.